The 26 T cell receptor beta chains reported below all come from one sample, sequenced in a study of Ad26.COV2.S vaccination and SARS-CoV-2 variants. Profiled with immunoSEQ multiplex PCR; TCRdb holds only in-frame clones, not every one. The profile shows about 450,000 clones, 89% of them singletons. The sample's treatment: around 19 received Ad26.COV2.S at low or high dose, single or two shots; about 5 received placebo; per-sample allocation not given. The study sampled participants on day 63 after the first vaccine or placebo injection. The sequencing used peripheral blood, collected in a trial of Ad26.COV2.S vaccine versus placebo. These receptors were obtained from a person between 18 and 65 years old who received the Ad26.COV2.S COVID-19 vaccine or a placebo.

This clone has more than one count but fewer than ten. The gene calls are TRBV11-1 and TRBJ1-2; D is unresolved. The CDR3 covers 14 residues. Germline CDR1 is SGHAT and CDR2 is FQDESV (reference sequence). V was pared by 1 base and J by 2 bases, with 8 bases between. Here the CDR3 DNA reads TGTGCCAGCAGCTTAGGGGGAAACAACTATGGCTACACCTTC. It specifies CASSLGGNNYGYTF.

This clone was seen only once. The chain carries TRBV7-6 and TRBJ2-1; a possible D gene is TRBD2 (5 bases). V was shortened by 0 bases and J by 2 bases, with 11 bases between the two germline ends. There are 16 residues in the CDR3. The germline V gene encodes CDR1 SGHVS and CDR2 FNYEAQ. CDR3 protein: CASSLALAATYNEQFF. CDR3 DNA: TGTGCCAGCAGCTTAGCGCTAGCTGCTACCTACAATGAGCAGTTCTTC.

The chain is built from TRBV7-9 and TRBJ1-6; the D gene is possibly TRBD1 (5 bases). Trimming cost V 2 bases and J 10 bases, with 18 bases left between them. Germline values: CDR1 SEHNR, CDR2 FQNEAQ (reference sequence). This CDR3 is 16 amino acids long. The CDR3 reads CASSLSRGDDYSPLHF. CDR3 in DNA: TGTGCCAGCAGCTTATCAAGGGGAGATGATTACTCACCCCTCCACTTT.

V is TRBV11-3 and J is TRBJ2-1; D gene uncertain. CDR3 size: 13 residues. Per germline, CDR1 SGHNT and CDR2 YENEEA. V lost 7 bases to trimming and J lost 2 bases, with 9 bases between them. CDR3 in amino acids: CASTNYAYNEQFF. CDR3 nucleotides: TGTGCCAGCACCAATTATGCCTACAATGAGCAGTTCTTC.

In its sample, this clone was seen once. This chain connects TRBV19 to TRBJ1-4; TRBD1 aligns across 8 bases. The CDR3 sequence is 14 residues long. The germline CDR1 and CDR2 sequences are LNHDA and SQIVND (reference sequence). V was pared by 9 bases and J by 2 bases, with 5 bases of the junction left unmatched. The CDR3 loop reads CASLDRDTNEKLFF. CDR3 DNA sequence: TGTGCCAGCCTGGACAGGGATACTAATGAAAAACTGTTTTTT.

This chain uses TRBV18 with TRBJ1-2; D unclear. Germline CDR1 KGHSH, CDR2 LQKENI. The CDR3 length is 14 residues. V was trimmed by 3 bases and J by 8 bases, leaving 16 bases between them. The CDR3, as DNA: TGTGCCAGCTCACCCCTGGACCCGAACTGGGGCTACACCTTC. Amino acid sequence: CASSPLDPNWGYTF.

A remark on this clone: The junction shows a germline mismatch at one end, possibly a read error. V usage is TRBV3-1 (or the pseudogene TRBV3-2) and J usage is TRBJ1-3; no definite D call. The germline V gene encodes CDR1 LGHDT and CDR2 YNNKEL (reference sequence). The CDR3 is made up of 15 amino acids. The chain's CDR3 is CASTQVGRSRNTIYF. The CDR3 coding sequence is TGTGCCAGCACCCAAGTAGGGAGGTCTAGAAACACCATATATTTT.

This chain connects TRBV5-1 to TRBJ2-3; 9 positions match TRBD2. Unmatched junction bases numbered 11, after V lost 3 bases and J lost 3 bases. In germline, CDR1 is SGHRS, CDR2 YFSETQ. The CDR3 loop spans 17 amino acids. The CDR3 reads CASSWIAGVPGTDTQYF. The CDR3 DNA is TGCGCCAGCAGCTGGATAGCGGGAGTGCCGGGGACAGATACGCAGTATTTT.

This clone showed up just a few times. The rearrangement links TRBV20-1 to TRBJ1-1; D not resolved. The CDR3 runs to 11 residues. The V end lost 3 bases, the J end lost 4 bases, and 6 bases lay between the germline ends. Germline V gives CDR1 DFQATT, CDR2 SNEGSKA (reference sequence). This CDR3 reads CSARRRTEAFF. Here the CDR3 DNA reads TGCAGTGCTAGGCGTCGCACTGAAGCTTTCTTT.

This chain joins TRBV12-5 and TRBJ1-2; the match to TRBD1 covers 8 bases. The CDR3 has 15 residues. Germline CDR1 and CDR2: LGHNT and FRNRAP. Trimming at V came to 6 bases and at J to 4 bases, leaving 10 bases not matched to a gene. CDR3 in DNA: TGTGCTAGTGGATCATCGGGACAGGAGATCTATGGCTACACCTTC. Encoded protein: CASGSSGQEIYGYTF. Drawing the rest from reference TRBV12-5 and TRBJ1-2, the complete variable domain is DARVTQTPRHKVTEMGQEVTMRCQPILGHNTVFWYRQTMMQGLELLAYFRNRAPLDDSGMPKDRFSAEMPDATLATLKIQPSEPRDSAVYFCASGSSGQEIYGYTFGSGTRLTVV.

The sample holds one count of this clone. J is TRBJ2-7 and V is TRBV5-1, with 13 bases identical to TRBD2. CDR1 and CDR2 from the germline V gene are SGHRS and YFSETQ. The CDR3 runs 17 residues. J lost 1 base, V lost 3 bases, and 7 bases had no gene match. This CDR3 is CASSSLTSGRASYEQYV. In DNA, the CDR3 is TGCGCCAGCAGCTCCCTAACTAGCGGGAGGGCTTCCTACGAGCAGTACGTC.

V and J are TRBV5-4 and TRBJ1-1; D ambiguous. Germline V gene lookup returns CDR1 SGHNT and CDR2 YYREEE (reference sequence). The CDR3 has 15 amino acids. V lost 4 bases, J lost 0 bases, and 13 bases lay in between. Written as DNA, the CDR3 is TGTGCCAGCAGCCCCCGTGCAGACATGAACACTGAAGCTTTCTTT. This translates into CASSPRADMNTEAFF.

The chain combines TRBV10-3 with TRBJ1-2, with D perhaps TRBD1 (5 bases). V lost 11 bases, J lost 1 base, and 20 bases lay in between. CDR1 and CDR2 (germline): ENHRY, SYGVKD. CDR3 length: 15 amino acids. The CDR3 nucleotides read TGTGCCTCTGGGGGGAGTCCAAGAGATAACTATGGCTACACCTTC. It codes for CASGGSPRDNYGYTF.

The chain recombines TRBV7-9 with TRBJ2-4, with a weak D call TRBD1 (5 bases). The CDR3 contains 15 residues. CDR1 SEHNR and CDR2 FQNEAQ come from the germline V gene (reference sequence). With 3 bases removed from V and 2 bases from J, the gap between germline ends came to 11 bases. The CDR3 region has the DNA TGTGCCAGCAGCTTGCAGGGTGGGACCAAAAACATTCAGTACTTC. This sequence encodes CASSLQGGTKNIQYF.

V usage is TRBV5-1 and J usage is TRBJ2-7; the match to TRBD1 covers 7 bases. CDR3 size: 14 residues. V shed 4 bases and J 6 bases; nucleotides not matched to a gene: 10. The germline V gene has CDR1 SGHRS and CDR2 YFSETQ. CDR3 bases: TGCGCCAGCAGCCTAATGACAGGGAACGGCGAGCAGTACTTC. Residues: CASSLMTGNGEQYF.

The rearrangement joins TRBV5-1 to TRBJ2-1; TRBD2 matches at 12 bases. CDR1 is SGHRS and CDR2 is YFSETQ in the germline V gene. V was clipped by 4 bases and J by 8 bases; unmatched bases: 16. The CDR3 loop spans 18 amino acids. The CDR3 DNA reads TGCGCCAGCAGCGGCTCTAGGGGAGGACTAGCGGGACAGGATGAGCAGTTCTTC. Protein: CASSGSRGGLAGQDEQFF.

This clone was counted a single time. V usage is TRBV3-1 (or the pseudogene TRBV3-2) and J usage is TRBJ2-1, with 9 bases matching TRBD2. The CDR3 runs 15 residues. With 3 bases clipped from V and 6 bases from J, the junction kept 6 bases outside the gene matches. Germline loops: CDR1 LGHDT, CDR2 YNNKEL (reference sequence). The chain's CDR3 is CASSQPGLAGNEQFF. The CDR3 nucleotides are TGTGCCAGCAGCCAGCCGGGACTAGCAGGCAATGAGCAGTTCTTC.

The chain carries TRBV28 and TRBJ1-1; D is ambiguous. The V end lost 4 bases, the J end lost 0 bases, and 15 bases lay between the germline ends. Germline-derived CDR1 and CDR2 are MDHEN and SYDVKM. This CDR3 contains 16 residues. The CDR3 DNA follows: TGTGCCAGCAGTTATAGATTCGGAGAATTGAACACTGAAGCTTTCTTT. Amino acids: CASSYRFGELNTEAFF.

The rearrangement joins TRBV7-9 to TRBJ2-2; D perhaps matches TRBD2 (6 bases). V shed 5 bases and J shed 4 bases, with 17 bases lying between them. The CDR3 contains 16 residues. Germline V gene lookup returns CDR1 SEHNR and CDR2 FQNEAQ (reference sequence). The CDR3 DNA follows: TGTGCCAGCAGCCACGGCGCGGGGCGGATCACCGGGGAGCTGTTTTTT. Translation: CASSHGAGRITGELFF.

The chain recombines TRBV7-2 with TRBJ2-5; 7 nucleotides agree with TRBD1. The CDR3 has 12 amino acids. The germline gives CDR1 SGHTA, CDR2 FQGNSA. V dropped 5 bases and J dropped 4; count of bases not matched to a gene: 1. CDR3 sequence reads: CASSRDRETQYF. The CDR3 nucleotides are TGTGCCAGCAGCCGGGACAGAGAGACCCAGTACTTC.

The chain employs TRBV27 and TRBJ1-2; D not resolved. The CDR3 extends over 13 amino acids. V was trimmed by 2 bases and J by 7 bases, leaving 11 bases between them. The germline V gene encodes CDR1 MNHEY and CDR2 SMNVEV (reference sequence). The CDR3 reads CASSLKVSGGYTF. Written as DNA, the CDR3 is TGTGCCAGCAGTTTAAAAGTTAGTGGTGGCTACACCTTC.

This chain connects TRBV5-1 to TRBJ2-3; 7 bases fit TRBD2. Per germline, CDR1 SGHRS and CDR2 YFSETQ. V was pared by 0 bases and J by 1 base, with 5 bases of the junction left unmatched. This CDR3 region has 16 residues. The CDR3 sequence: CASSLAGLAGTDTQYF. For the CDR3, the DNA is TGCGCCAGCAGCTTGGCCGGGCTAGCGGGCACAGATACGCAGTATTTT.

The chain links TRBV28 to TRBJ2-3; tentative D call: TRBD2 (5 bases). The V end lost 5 bases, the J end lost 4 bases, and 10 bases lay between the germline ends. The CDR3 runs 13 residues. CDR1 is MDHEN and CDR2 is SYDVKM in the germline V gene. CDR3 coding DNA: TGTGCCAGCAGTGCGTGGACTTCAGATACGCAGTATTTT. Protein: CASSAWTSDTQYF.

V gene TRBV4-3 combines with J gene TRBJ1-2, with unresolved D. The length of the CDR3 is 13 residues. The germline V gene has CDR1 LGHNA and CDR2 YSLEER. V was clipped by 1 base and J by 8 bases, with 11 bases between them. The CDR3 loop is CASSQVHSMGYTF. The DNA for the CDR3 is TGCGCCAGCAGCCAAGTTCACAGCATGGGCTACACCTTC.

The CDR3 region has the DNA TGTGCCAGCAGCGTCCTAGGGTATGAAAAACTGTTTTTT. Translation: CASSVLGYEKLFF. This chain links TRBV2 with TRBJ1-4; D not resolved. Germline V gene sequence: CDR1 SNHLY, CDR2 FYNNEI. The CDR3 loop spans 13 amino acids. Trimming pared 6 bases from V and 6 bases from J, leaving 11 bases between. Supplemented by reference TRBV2 and TRBJ1-4, the full variable domain reads EPEVTQTPSHQVTQMGQEVILRCVPISNHLYFYWYRQILGQKVEFLVSFYNNEISEKSEIFDDQFSVERPDGSNFTLKIRSTKLEDSAMYFCASSVLGYEKLFFGSGTQLSVL.

In DNA form, the CDR3 reads TGCGCCAGCAACCTCCTCATTAGCGGGAGTCTAAATGAGCAGTTCTTC. It specifies CASNLLISGSLNEQFF. V gene TRBV5-1 combines with J gene TRBJ2-1; 9 nucleotides line up with TRBD2. Germline V lookup: CDR1 SGHRS, CDR2 YFSETQ. This CDR3 comprises 16 residues. The J segment lost 7 bases and the V segment lost 6 bases, leaving 14 bases of the junction unmatched.